Below, one T cell receptor beta chain is given with its context. It lacks a known antigen. Base qualities are missing; no much larger clone stands one base away. The sample is drawn from a study of shared clonotypes between healthy human individuals (dated by TCRdb to 2020 to 2022). In terms of the full investigation: A few men and two women, aged 18 to 49 years, made up the cohort. For each donor, CD4 naive and CD4 memory were each run on three plates, CD8 naive on two plates, and CD8 memory on one plate. Blood TCR repertoires of a handful of healthy adults were deeply sequenced to estimate repertoire size and the extent of clonotype sharing between individuals. To increase sequencing depth and limit assay-specific biases, TCR repertoire library preparation and sequencing were carried out by different laboratories using diverse techniques. Per donor, leukapheresis produced somewhere between about 0.94 and 9 billion PBMCs.

Using the deep immunoSEQ assay, multiplex PCR amplified TCR CDR3 regions from genomic DNA. Genomic DNA extracted from each cell subset was distributed evenly over all wells of several immunoSEQ 96-well plates, and each plate served as one replicate. For sorted subsets, approximately 190 ng of genomic DNA, equivalent to 25,000 to 35,000 T cell genomes, went into each replicate PCR. The purified libraries were quantified using a Qubit 3.0 fluorometer, sized with a Bioanalyzer 2100, and then quantified again using the KAPA Library Quantification kit. Every immunoSEQ 96-well plate was sequenced on a separate single-read 150-cycle Illumina NextSeq 550 flow cell. Regarding the original processing steps: Because only junctional sequences without quality scores were contained in the immunoSEQ output, filtering matching that applied to full-length reads could not be performed. Sequences were annotated with PyIR, a Python wrapper for IgBLAST v1.9, and V/J genes and CDR3 were assigned using IMGT germline references. Any read was removed if the V/J assignment was weak (E-value above 1e-6), the CDR3 was missing, or the read contained stop codons, out-of-frame junctions, or ambiguous translated residues. V3J clonotypes were defined as sequences sharing an identical inferred V gene, J gene, and CDR3 amino acid sequence. To compute the percentage overlap between repertoires, the number of shared unique clonotypes was divided by the size of the smaller repertoire. Three approaches were used to assess repertoire richness: RTK rarefaction, the Chao1 estimator, and Recon v2.1 estimates of unobserved clonotypes. Generation probabilities were computed with OLGA for all TCRbeta clonotypes obtained by the gDNA method from several donors. TCRdb limited this immuneACCESS table to in-frame rearrangements with V and J called. A share of clones is missing; checked studies link under half to unresolved V genes, and the rest is unexplained. V, J and clone size are taken as reported in that table, and D and trimming were inferred from the DNA itself. This sample gives 600,000 to 750,000 clones in total; 60% to 80% of them show up just once. Of the sample, around 1.8% falls within the top ten clones.

V lost 0 bases and J lost 6 bases; the stretch between them is 12 bases long. The CDR3 holds 14 amino acids from the cysteine to the phenylalanine. This entry keeps only the CDR3 DNA: 42 bases, framed from base 1. CDR1 and CDR2 are drawn from the germline V gene: SGHAT, FQNNGV. The donors were healthy, HIV-negative adults with no recently reported acute infections or vaccinations. All donors were Caucasian adults living in Nashville, Tennessee, USA. CD4+ T cells were enriched by magnetic negative selection; naive cells were then positively selected on CD45RA, and the negative fraction formed the memory subset. Blood was obtained by leukapheresis, after which PBMCs were separated by Ficoll-Histopaque density gradient centrifugation and cryopreserved in liquid nitrogen vapor phase. Purity and quantity of every magnetically sorted T cell population were checked by analytical flow cytometry. Each sorted fraction had its genomic DNA isolated and then quantified by UV absorbance on a Nanodrop 2000c.

What the research found in general, with its limitations: Because the study included a small number of donors, the genetic and exposure-history diversity represented was limited. Higher generation probabilities were observed for clonotypes shared by all four sorted-subset donors than for non-shared clonotypes. Estimated clonotype richness was generally larger for naive than for memory subsets. Approximately 5% of naive CD4, roughly 3.6% of naive CD8, about 2.1% of memory CD4, and more than 0.35% of memory CD8 clonotypes were shared across a few donors. Incomplete sequencing was indicated by rarefaction of sorted-subset datasets, despite the large sequencing depth. Only blood was sampled, and tissue TCR repertoires likely differ from those in blood. Pairwise subsampling indicated that sequencing depth was expected to affect the degree of clonotype sharing among donors.

The receptor comes from a young woman in good health. The chain links TRBV11-2 with TRBJ2-7, with the D call tentatively TRBD1 or TRBD2, each fitting 5 bases. Specimen: memory CD4+ T cells sorted from blood. The cell subset or site label for this specimen denotes: CD45RA-negative fraction. The DNA sequence is as follows: TGTGCCAGCAGCTTAGATCGGGGCAGGGTCGAGCAGTACTTC. This translates into CASSLDRGRVEQYF.